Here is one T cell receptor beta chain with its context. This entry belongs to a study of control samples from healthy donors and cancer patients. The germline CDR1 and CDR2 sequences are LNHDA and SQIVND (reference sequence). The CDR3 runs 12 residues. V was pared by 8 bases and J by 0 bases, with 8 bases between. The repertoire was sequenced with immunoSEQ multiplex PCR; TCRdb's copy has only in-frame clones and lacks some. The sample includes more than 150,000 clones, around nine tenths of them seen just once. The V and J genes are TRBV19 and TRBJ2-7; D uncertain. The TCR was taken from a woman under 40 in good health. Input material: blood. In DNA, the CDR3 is TGTGCCAGTTCAGGCACCTCCTACGAGCAGTACTTC. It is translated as CASSGTSYEQYF. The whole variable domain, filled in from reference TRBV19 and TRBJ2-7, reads DGGITQSPKYLFRKEGQNVTLSCEQNLNHDAMYWYRQDPGQGLRLIYYSQIVNDFQKGDIAEGYSVSREKKESFPLTVTSAQKNPTAFYLCASSGTSYEQYFGPGTRLTVT.